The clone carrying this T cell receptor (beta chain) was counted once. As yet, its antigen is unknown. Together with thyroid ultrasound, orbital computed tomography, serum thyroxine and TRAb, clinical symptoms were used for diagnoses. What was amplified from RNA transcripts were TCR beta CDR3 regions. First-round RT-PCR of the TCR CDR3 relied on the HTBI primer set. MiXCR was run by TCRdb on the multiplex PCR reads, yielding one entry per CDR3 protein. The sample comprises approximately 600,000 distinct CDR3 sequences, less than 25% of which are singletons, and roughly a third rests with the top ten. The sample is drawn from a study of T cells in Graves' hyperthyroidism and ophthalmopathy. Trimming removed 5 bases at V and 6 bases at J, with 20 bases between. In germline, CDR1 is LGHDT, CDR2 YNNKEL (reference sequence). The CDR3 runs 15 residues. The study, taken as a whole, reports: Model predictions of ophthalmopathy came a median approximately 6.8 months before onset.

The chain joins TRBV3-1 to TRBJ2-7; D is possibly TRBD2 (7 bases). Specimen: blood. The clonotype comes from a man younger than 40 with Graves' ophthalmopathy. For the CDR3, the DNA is TGTGCCAGCAGCGCAAGATCGCGGGGGCGGTCCGAGCAGTACTTC. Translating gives CASSARSRGRSEQYF.